These 14 T cell receptor beta chains were sequenced from one sample in a study of PD-1 blockade in classical Hodgkin lymphoma (dated by TCRdb to 2020 to 2021). The receptor library was made with the immunoSEQ multiplex PCR assay. The clones in this table, taken by TCRdb from immuneACCESS, are in-frame only. Not every clone is retained; where verified, under half of the shortfall comes from an unresolved V gene, and the cause of the rest is unknown. Present in this sample are fewer than 5,000 clones, approximately 67% of which were seen just once. The ten largest clones take up over 25% of the sample. Read against the paper, the sample's time point label means: cycle 4 day 1 (C4D1), after more than five weeks of nivolumab. Relapse after autologous stem cell transplantation had occurred in all trial patients, and cohorts A, B and C were distinguished by prior brentuximab vedotin exposure. The input for sequencing was peripheral blood mononuclear cells (PBMCs), taken before the fourth cycle of nivolumab. These receptor sequences come from a human donor with classical Hodgkin lymphoma.

The rearrangement uses TRBV5-4 and TRBJ2-5; D remains unclear. The length of the CDR3 is 13 residues. Germline CDR1 and CDR2: SGHNT and YYREEE (reference sequence). With 4 bases removed from V and 2 bases from J, the gap between germline ends came to 9 bases. The chain's CDR3 is CASSHLPQETQYF. The CDR3 DNA reads as TGTGCCAGCAGCCACCTTCCTCAAGAGACCCAGTACTTC.

This clone was counted only a few times. This rearrangement joins TRBV5-6 to TRBJ2-5; 7 bases agree with TRBD1. V was clipped by 4 bases and J by 5 bases; unmatched bases: 8. CDR1 is SGHDT, CDR2 YYEEEE, per germline. The CDR3 runs 14 residues. CDR3 nucleotide sequence: TGTGCCAGCAGCCTCAGGGGGAAAAGGGAGACCCAGTACTTC. Amino acids: CASSLRGKRETQYF.

The chain has TRBV7-2 and TRBJ2-7; 9 positions match TRBD2. With V trimmed by 6 bases and J by 7 bases, 10 bases remained unmatched. Germline CDR1 reads SGHTA; CDR2 reads FQGNSA. CDR3 length: 14 residues. The CDR3 reads CASSLWRGGREQYF. For the CDR3, the DNA is TGTGCCAGCAGTCTCTGGCGGGGGGGCAGGGAGCAGTACTTC.

The CDR3 sequence is CASMAPNYGYTF. The CDR3 nucleotides read TGTGCCAGCATGGCCCCTAACTATGGCTACACCTTC. The V and J genes are TRBV28 and TRBJ1-2, with D unresolved. The CDR3 has 12 residues. V lost 7 bases, J lost 0 bases, and 6 bases lay in between. From germline, CDR1 is MDHEN and CDR2 SYDVKM.

The V gene is TRBV30, the J gene TRBJ1-1; D gene ambiguous. Germline CDR1 and CDR2: GTSNPN and SVGIG (reference sequence). V lost 1 base, J lost 6 bases, and 6 bases lay in between. This CDR3 region has 11 residues. In nucleotides, the CDR3 is TGTGCCTGGAGTGATCGGCCTGAAGCTTTCTTT. Encoded protein: CAWSDRPEAFF.

The chain has TRBV5-1 and TRBJ1-1; tentatively, D is TRBD1 (6 bases). Per the germline V gene, CDR1 is SGHRS and CDR2 is YFSETQ. V lost 4 bases to trimming and J lost 6 bases, with 25 bases between them. The CDR3 is made up of 17 amino acids. CDR3 nucleotide sequence: TGCGCCAGCAGCAACACCCGACAGGATGTCCGGAGGTCTGAAGCTTTCTTT. Protein product: CASSNTRQDVRRSEAFF.

The rearrangement uses TRBV30 and TRBJ2-3, with 8 bases aligning to TRBD2. CDR3 length: 13 residues. Germline V gives CDR1 GTSNPN, CDR2 SVGIG (reference sequence). Trimming cost V 8 bases and J 0 bases; bases outside gene matches: 4. The CDR3 DNA sequence: TGTGCCCATGAGCGGGAGAGCACAGATACGCAGTATTTT. Amino acid sequence: CAHERESTDTQYF.

The chain has TRBV18 and TRBJ2-5, with 7 positions matching TRBD1. Looked up from germline, CDR1 is KGHSH and CDR2 is LQKENI. V trimming: 1 base; J trimming: 2 bases; junction bases outside the gene matches: 4. This CDR3 is 15 amino acids long. Written as DNA, the CDR3 is TGTGCCAGCTCACCACAAGGGGGCACACAAGAGACCCAGTACTTC. Protein sequence: CASSPQGGTQETQYF.

This chain links TRBV30 with TRBJ1-5; D gene uncertain. Germline V gene data show CDR1 as GTSNPN and CDR2 as SVGIG (reference sequence). The CDR3 runs 13 residues. V dropped 0 bases and J dropped 2 bases, with 5 bases sitting between them. The CDR3 reads CAWSVDGNQPQHF. In DNA, the CDR3 is TGTGCCTGGAGTGTGGATGGCAATCAGCCCCAGCATTTT.

The CDR3 DNA reads as TGTGCCAGCAGCTTAGTGGGGTACGAGCAGTACTTC. Amino acid sequence: CASSLVGYEQYF. This sequence joins TRBV11-2 and TRBJ2-5; D remains unclear. The J call is uncertain, as TRBJ2-7 better fits the DNA end. The CDR3 runs to 12 residues. Germline assignment: CDR1 SGHAT and CDR2 FQNNGV.

The chain employs TRBV5-6 and TRBJ2-7, with D maybe TRBD2 (7 bases). The length of the CDR3 is 16 residues. The germline V gene encodes CDR1 SGHDT and CDR2 YYEEEE. V lost 0 bases and J 2 bases, leaving 15 bases between the germline ends. The CDR3 DNA reads TGTGCCAGCAGCTTGGTCTGGGGGGGCCGTACCTACGAGCAGTACTTC. It is translated as CASSLVWGGRTYEQYF.

This clone has only a few counts. The chain couples TRBV5-4 to TRBJ2-2; D gene ambiguous. Germline values: CDR1 SGHNT, CDR2 YYREEE (reference sequence). The length of the CDR3 is 13 residues. V lost 7 bases to trimming and J lost 7 bases, with 14 bases between them. CDR3 sequence reads: CASGKASGGELFF. In DNA form, the CDR3 reads TGTGCCAGCGGGAAAGCGTCGGGCGGGGAGCTGTTTTTT.

The chain is built from TRBV5-8 and TRBJ1-1; D is possibly TRBD1 (5 bases). This CDR3 spans 17 amino acids. CDR1 is SGHTS and CDR2 is YDEGEE in the germline V gene. V was cut by 6 bases and J by 1 base, with 22 bases left in between. The CDR3 protein is CASTEGYGSFGNTEAFF. CDR3 coding DNA: TGTGCCAGCACTGAGGGGTACGGGAGCTTTGGGAACACTGAAGCTTTCTTT.

This CDR3 is CASSLTPIYEQYF. The CDR3 DNA sequence: TGTGCCAGCAGCCTTACCCCCATCTACGAGCAGTACTTC. This chain connects TRBV28 to TRBJ2-7; D unresolved. This CDR3 region has 13 residues. Germline-derived CDR1 and CDR2 are MDHEN and SYDVKM. V lost 6 bases to trimming and J lost 3 bases, with 12 bases between them. Supplemented by reference TRBV28 and TRBJ2-7, the full variable domain reads DVKVTQSSRYLVKRTGEKVFLECVQDMDHENMFWYRQDPGLGLRLIYFSYDVKMKEKGDIPEGYSVSREKKERFSLILESASTNQTSMYLCASSLTPIYEQYFGPGTRLTVT.